A selection of T cell receptor beta chains follows, all from one sample in a study of blood T cell repertoires in COVID-19. The assay was immunoSEQ multiplex PCR, and TCRdb's table has in-frame clones only and misses some. The sample carries 70,000 or so clones, 90% recorded once. The sequenced sample was peripheral blood. Source of these receptors: a man aged 45-65 years with acute or convalescent COVID-19. Both conserved end residues are part of each CDR3. The D gene is left open where the match is weak. Part of the rows lack a size; the others show once, few, many or a class for expanded clones.

cdr3_nt	cdr3_aa	clone_size	j_call	d_call	v_call
TGTGCCAGCCCCCGACAGGGGGCTGTGTACACCATATATTTT	CASPRQGAVYTIYF	.	TRBJ1-3	TRBD1	TRBV6-5
TGTGCCAGCAGCGTCTGGACAGGGATAGGCACTAATGAAAAACTGTTTTTT	CASSVWTGIGTNEKLFF	.	TRBJ1-4	TRBD1	TRBV5-6
TGTGCCAGCAGCTCCTCCGGTCCCTACAATGAGCAGTTCTTC	CASSSSGPYNEQFF	.	TRBJ2-1	.	TRBV11-3
TGTGCCAGCAGCACACTAGCGGGGGGGAGCACAGATACGCAGTATTTT	CASSTLAGGSTDTQYF	.	TRBJ2-3	TRBD2	TRBV7-2
TGTGCCAGCTCAGCGACAGGGATTTCCTACGAGCAGTACTTC	CASSATGISYEQYF	.	TRBJ2-7	TRBD1	TRBV18
TGCGCCAGCAGATTACAGTTTCTGGACCAAGAGACCCAGTACTTC	CASRLQFLDQETQYF	.	TRBJ2-5	.	TRBV5-1
TGTGCCTGGGCCCCCCGACAGGGCCTCTATGGCTACACCTTC	CAWAPRQGLYGYTF	.	TRBJ1-2	TRBD1	TRBV30
TGCAGCGTTGATAAAGTGGGAGGGACCTACAATGAGCAGTTCTTC	CSVDKVGGTYNEQFF	once	TRBJ2-1	TRBD2	TRBV29-1
TGTGCCAGCAGGTGGGACAGGGGAGTGGCCACTGAAGCTTTCTTT	CASRWDRGVATEAFF	.	TRBJ1-1	TRBD1	TRBV6-6
TGTGCCAGCAGCTCATTGATGGGGCCAGGGCTGATAATCGGCTACACCTTC	CASSSLMGPGLIIGYTF	.	TRBJ1-2	.	TRBV11-2
TGTGCCAGCTCACCTGGGGGGAAAGAGACCCAGTACTTC	CASSPGGKETQYF	.	TRBJ2-5	.	TRBV18
TGTGCCAGTACCCCATACGGACAGACGCCGAACACCGGGGAGCTGTTTTTT	CASTPYGQTPNTGELFF	.	TRBJ2-2	.	TRBV19
TGTGCCAGCAGCGCCTCGACAGGGGCAGTCAGACGGGAGCTGTTTTTT	CASSASTGAVRRELFF	.	TRBJ2-2	TRBD1	TRBV9
TGTGCCACCAGGGACAACACAGATACGCAGTATTTT	CATRDNTDTQYF	.	TRBJ2-3	.	TRBV15
TGCAGCGCCAACGTCGGGTTAGACACTGAAGCTTTCTTT	CSANVGLDTEAFF	.	TRBJ1-1	.	TRBV29-1
TGCGCCAGCAGCTTGGCCTCTCCGTACCAAGAGACCCAGTACTTC	CASSLASPYQETQYF	.	TRBJ2-5	.	TRBV5-1
TGTGCCAGCAGCCGATGGACAGAGCTTAATGAAAAACTGTTTTTT	CASSRWTELNEKLFF	.	TRBJ1-4	.	TRBV11-2
TGTGCCAGCAGCCAAGATCCTACAGAAGGACAGCCCCAGCATTTT	CASSQDPTEGQPQHF	once	TRBJ1-5	.	TRBV3-1/TRBV3-2
TGTGCCAGCAGCTTAGACAGATTCTATGGCTACACCTTC	CASSLDRFYGYTF	.	TRBJ1-2	.	TRBV5-6
TGTGCCAGCTCACCGCGAACAGGGGGTAATGAAAAACTGTTTTTT	CASSPRTGGNEKLFF	.	TRBJ1-4	TRBD1	TRBV18
TGCAGCGTAGTAACAGGGGGCGATGGCTACACCTTC	CSVVTGGDGYTF	.	TRBJ1-2	TRBD1	TRBV29-1
TGTGCCAGCAGCCCCAGCTCCTATAATTCACCCCTCCACTTT	CASSPSSYNSPLHF	.	TRBJ1-6	.	TRBV27
TGTGCCAGCAGGAGGACAGGCATGCAGTATTTT	CASRRTGMQYF	.	TRBJ2-3	TRBD1	TRBV12-3/TRBV12-4
TGTGCCAGCTCACCGTCACAGGGGGATGAAAAACTGTTTTTT	CASSPSQGDEKLFF	.	TRBJ1-4	TRBD1	TRBV18
TGTGCCAGCAGCCCTGCGCGGGGTTCCGGGGAGCTGTTTTTT	CASSPARGSGELFF	.	TRBJ2-2	.	TRBV7-2
TGTGCCAGCAGCCCCCTCCTAGCGGGGGGCACAGATACGCAGTATTTT	CASSPLLAGGTDTQYF	few	TRBJ2-3	TRBD2	TRBV5-4
TGTGCCAGCAGCGTAGCTTTGCCTACCTTGGTCGATGAGCAGTTCTTC	CASSVALPTLVDEQFF	.	TRBJ2-1	.	TRBV9
TGTGCCAGTAGAAGATGGACAGGATCTTATAGCAATCAGCCCCAGCATTTT	CASRRWTGSYSNQPQHF	.	TRBJ1-5	TRBD1	TRBV19
TGCGCCAGCAGCTTGGGAGGGACAGGCGTATATGGCTACACCTTC	CASSLGGTGVYGYTF	once	TRBJ1-2	TRBD1	TRBV5-1
TGTGCCAGCAGTTTATCGACCGGGGAGCTGTTTTTT	CASSLSTGELFF	.	TRBJ2-2	.	TRBV28
TGTGCCAGCAGTCCCGGGACAGCTAGCAGGGAGACCCAGTACTTC	CASSPGTASRETQYF	.	TRBJ2-5	TRBD1	TRBV6-6
TGCAGCGTTCAAAGCCGGCTGGAGAACAATGAGCAGTTCTTC	CSVQSRLENNEQFF	.	TRBJ2-1	.	TRBV29-1
TGTGCCTGGAGTGTGAGGAGCAATCAGCCCCAGCATTTT	CAWSVRSNQPQHF	.	TRBJ1-5	.	TRBV30
TGTGCCAGCAGCTCAAGCGGTAGCGGGAGGGAAGGTGATACGCAGTATTTT	CASSSSGSGREGDTQYF	.	TRBJ2-3	TRBD2	TRBV11-2
TGTGCCAGCAACCCTTCGGGACAGGGGTTTTTCTATGGCTACACCTTC	CASNPSGQGFFYGYTF	.	TRBJ1-2	TRBD1	TRBV6-2/TRBV6-3
TGTGCCAGCACCCCCCGCCCGGGCTATGGCTACACCTTC	CASTPRPGYGYTF	.	TRBJ1-2	.	TRBV28
TGTGCCAGCAGCCCGACAGGGGGAGAGACCCAGTACTTC	CASSPTGGETQYF	.	TRBJ2-5	TRBD1	TRBV7-7
TGCGCCAGCAGCCCCAGTCTAGCGGGTCTGCAGTTCTTC	CASSPSLAGLQFF	.	TRBJ2-1	TRBD2	TRBV4-3
TGTGCCAGCAGCTTAGGAGTCCAGCGGGGCTACAATGAGCAGTTCTTC	CASSLGVQRGYNEQFF	.	TRBJ2-1	TRBD2	TRBV7-9
TGCGCCAGCAGCCGAGACTACTACGAGCAGTACTTC	CASSRDYYEQYF	.	TRBJ2-7	.	TRBV5-1
TGTGCCAGCAGCTTGGGACAGCCGAACACTGAAGCTTTCTTT	CASSLGQPNTEAFF	few	TRBJ1-1	.	TRBV5-5
TGTGCCAGCAGCCCCACCGGGACAGGGGTAGAGACCCAGTACTTC	CASSPTGTGVETQYF	.	TRBJ2-5	TRBD1	TRBV7-9
TGTGCCAGCTCACCACCGCGGACTAGCGGGAGGGAGAGAACAGATACGCAGTATTTT	CASSPPRTSGRERTDTQYF	.	TRBJ2-3	TRBD2	TRBV18
TGTGCCAGCAGCTTATGGCGAACTGGGACAGATAGCACAGATACGCAGTATTTT	CASSLWRTGTDSTDTQYF	.	TRBJ2-3	TRBD1	TRBV7-9
TGTGCCAGCAGCCAAGGCAGGGGGTCTCCTTTCTTT	CASSQGRGSPFF	.	TRBJ1-1	TRBD1	TRBV14
TGTGCCAGCAGCCAAGGTCAGCGCTCCTACAATGAGCAGTTCTTC	CASSQGQRSYNEQFF	.	TRBJ2-1	.	TRBV3-1/TRBV3-2
TGTGCCAGCAGTTCCGGGGGACAGCACACCGGGGAGCTGTTTTTT	CASSSGGQHTGELFF	.	TRBJ2-2	.	TRBV27
TGTGCCAGCAGAAGTAGCGGGAGGAAGTACGAGCAGTACTTC	CASRSSGRKYEQYF	.	TRBJ2-7	TRBD2	TRBV4-2
TGTGCCAGCAGCGTAGTGGGGGGAAAAGAGACCCAGTACTTC	CASSVVGGKETQYF	.	TRBJ2-5	.	TRBV9
TGTGCCAGCAGCTTGAAAAGCGGAGAGACCCAGTACTTC	CASSLKSGETQYF	.	TRBJ2-5	.	TRBV13
TGTGCCAGCAGCTTAAGCGATACGCAGTATTTT	CASSLSDTQYF	.	TRBJ2-3	.	TRBV11-2
TGTGCCAGCAGCCCCGGGACTCCCACAGATACGCAGTATTTT	CASSPGTPTDTQYF	.	TRBJ2-3	.	TRBV7-2
TGTGCCAGCAGCACCCGGCAGGTCCTTCTTGAGACCCAGTACTTC	CASSTRQVLLETQYF	.	TRBJ2-5	.	TRBV7-6
TGTGCCAGCAGCGTAGTCGGGGATCCCGGAAACACCATATATTTT	CASSVVGDPGNTIYF	.	TRBJ1-3	.	TRBV9